This TCR beta chain was sequenced during a study of circulating CD8 cells and anti-PD-1 response in melanoma. Study in general: Anti-PD-1 was first-line therapy for about 50% of the 13 patients. Overall study findings and caveats: The cohort mixed treatment-naive and previously treated patients. Only baseline and M1 samples entered the published repertoire comparisons. DNEG was most diverse; TIGIT repertoires were least diverse.

Four subsets defined by PD-1 and/or TIGIT were sorted from live CD3+CD8+TCRalphabeta+ cells. Germline V CDR1 and CDR2: SNHLY, FYNNEI. V was clipped by 1 base and J by 6 bases; unmatched bases: 11. CDR3 length: 18 amino acids. This clonotype is hyperexpanded within its sample. Its antigen is unidentified. Using around 14 ng of total RNA, TCR libraries were made with the QIAseq Immune Repertoire TCR panel. TCRdb ran MiXCR on the reads and lists one entry per CDR3 protein. Of about 110 distinct CDR3 sequences in the sample, roughly 9.7% were seen once. This sequence originates from a human donor with melanoma. The chain combines TRBV2 with TRBJ2-1; 11 bases map to TRBD2. Material: CD8+ T cells from PBMCs, obtained at baseline or after one month of anti-PD-1 therapy (not recorded which). CDR3 in amino acids: CASSEEEPSGGISNEQFF. In DNA form, the CDR3 reads TGTGCCAGCAGTGAAGAAGAACCTAGCGGGGGGATCTCCAATGAGCAGTTCTTC.